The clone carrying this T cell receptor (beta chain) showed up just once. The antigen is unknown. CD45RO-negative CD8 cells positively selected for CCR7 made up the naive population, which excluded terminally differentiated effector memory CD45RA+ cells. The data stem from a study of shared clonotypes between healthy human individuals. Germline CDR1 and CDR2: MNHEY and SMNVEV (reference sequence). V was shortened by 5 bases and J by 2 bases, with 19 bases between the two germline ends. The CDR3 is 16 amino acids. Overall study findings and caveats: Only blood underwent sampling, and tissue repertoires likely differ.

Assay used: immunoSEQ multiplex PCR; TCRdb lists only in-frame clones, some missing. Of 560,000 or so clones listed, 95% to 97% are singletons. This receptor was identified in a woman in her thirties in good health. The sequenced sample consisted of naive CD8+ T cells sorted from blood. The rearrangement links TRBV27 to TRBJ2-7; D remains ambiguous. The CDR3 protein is CASSQARRDATYEQYF. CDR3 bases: TGTGCCAGCAGTCAAGCTCGTAGAGACGCCACCTACGAGCAGTACTTC.